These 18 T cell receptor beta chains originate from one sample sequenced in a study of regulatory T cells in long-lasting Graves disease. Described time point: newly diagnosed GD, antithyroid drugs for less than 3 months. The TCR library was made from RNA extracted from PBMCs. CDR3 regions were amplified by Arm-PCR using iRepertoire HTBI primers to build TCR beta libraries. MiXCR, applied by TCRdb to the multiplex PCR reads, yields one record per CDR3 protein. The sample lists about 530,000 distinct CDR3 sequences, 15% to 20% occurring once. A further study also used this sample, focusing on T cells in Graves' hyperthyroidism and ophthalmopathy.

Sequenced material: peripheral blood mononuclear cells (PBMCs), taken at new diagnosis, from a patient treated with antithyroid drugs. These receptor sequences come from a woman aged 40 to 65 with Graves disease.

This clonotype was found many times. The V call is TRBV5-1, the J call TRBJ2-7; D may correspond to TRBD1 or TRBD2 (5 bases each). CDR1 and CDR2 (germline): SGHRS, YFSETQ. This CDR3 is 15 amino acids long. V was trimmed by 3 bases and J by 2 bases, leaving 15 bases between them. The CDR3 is CASSSNSGTAYEQYF. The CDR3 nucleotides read TGCGCCAGCAGCTCTAATTCCGGGACGGCCTACGAGCAGTACTTC.

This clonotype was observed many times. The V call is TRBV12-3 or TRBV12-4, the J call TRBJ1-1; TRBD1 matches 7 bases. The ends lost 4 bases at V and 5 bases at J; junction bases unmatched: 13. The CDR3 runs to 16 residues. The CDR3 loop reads CASSSGTDRIGTEAFF. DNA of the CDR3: TGTGCCAGCAGTTCTGGGACAGATCGCATCGGGACTGAAGCTTTCTTT.

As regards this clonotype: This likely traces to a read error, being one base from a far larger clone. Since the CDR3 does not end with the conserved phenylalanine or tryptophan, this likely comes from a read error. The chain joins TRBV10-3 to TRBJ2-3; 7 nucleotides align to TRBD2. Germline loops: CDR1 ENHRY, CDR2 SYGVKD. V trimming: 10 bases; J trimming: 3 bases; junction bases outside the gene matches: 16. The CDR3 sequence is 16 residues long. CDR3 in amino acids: CASSPIVLRGTDTQYS. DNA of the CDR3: TGTGCCAGCAGCCCCATCGTCTTGCGGGGGACAGATACGCAGTATTCT.

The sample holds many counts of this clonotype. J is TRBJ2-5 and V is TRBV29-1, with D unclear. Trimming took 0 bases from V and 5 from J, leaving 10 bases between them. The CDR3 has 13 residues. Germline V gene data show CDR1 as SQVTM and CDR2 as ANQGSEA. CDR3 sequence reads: CSVEEGLYETQYF. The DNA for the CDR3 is TGCAGCGTTGAAGAAGGGCTCTACGAGACCCAGTACTTC.

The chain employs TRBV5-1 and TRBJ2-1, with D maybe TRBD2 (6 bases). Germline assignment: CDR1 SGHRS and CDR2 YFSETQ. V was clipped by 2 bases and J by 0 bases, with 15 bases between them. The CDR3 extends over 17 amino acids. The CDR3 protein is CASSLTPPGASYNEQFF. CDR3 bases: TGCGCCAGCAGCTTAACCCCCCCGGGAGCCTCCTACAATGAGCAGTTCTTC.

DNA for the CDR3: TGTGCCAGCACCCCTTCCGGGACAGGGACTTCACCCCTCCACTTT. Translated: CASTPSGTGTSPLHF. V gene TRBV25-1 combines with J gene TRBJ1-6; 9 bases agree with TRBD1. Germline CDR1 and CDR2: MGHDK and SYGVNS. This CDR3 is 15 amino acids long. Unmatched junction bases numbered 10, after V lost 7 bases and J lost 9 bases.

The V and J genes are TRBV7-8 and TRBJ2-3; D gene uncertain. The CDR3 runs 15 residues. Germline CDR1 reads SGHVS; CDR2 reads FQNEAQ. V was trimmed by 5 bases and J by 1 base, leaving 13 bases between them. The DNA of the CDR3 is TGTGCCAGCAGCGTCGACGTGCTGCGCACAGATACGCAGTATTTT. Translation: CASSVDVLRTDTQYF.

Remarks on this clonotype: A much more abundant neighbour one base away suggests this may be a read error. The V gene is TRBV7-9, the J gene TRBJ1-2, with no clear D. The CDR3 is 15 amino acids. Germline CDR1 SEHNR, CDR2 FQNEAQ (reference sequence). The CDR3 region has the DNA TGTGCCAGCAGCCCCTCCTTAGACTTTAACTATAGCTACACCTTC. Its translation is CASSPSLDFNYSYTF.

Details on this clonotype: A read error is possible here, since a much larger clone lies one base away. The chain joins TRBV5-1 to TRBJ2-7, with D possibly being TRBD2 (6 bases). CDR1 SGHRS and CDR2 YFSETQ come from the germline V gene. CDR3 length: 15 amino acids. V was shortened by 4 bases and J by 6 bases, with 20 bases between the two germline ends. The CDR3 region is CASSRAGRETSEQYF. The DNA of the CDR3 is TGCGCCAGCAGCCGGGCCGGCAGGGAGACTAGCGAGCAGTACTTC. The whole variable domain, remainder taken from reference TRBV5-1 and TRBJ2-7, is KAGVTQTPRYLIKTRGQQVTLSCSPISGHRSVSWYQQTPGQGLQFLFEYFSETQRNKGNFPGRFSGRQFSNSRSEMNVSTLELGDSALYLCASSRAGRETSEQYFGPGTRLTVT.

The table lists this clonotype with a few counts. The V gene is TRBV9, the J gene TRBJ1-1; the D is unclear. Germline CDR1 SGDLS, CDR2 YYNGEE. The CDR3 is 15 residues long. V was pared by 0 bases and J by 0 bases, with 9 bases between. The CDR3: CASSVVDPLNTEAFF. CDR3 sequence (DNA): TGTGCCAGCAGCGTAGTGGATCCTTTGAACACTGAAGCTTTCTTT.

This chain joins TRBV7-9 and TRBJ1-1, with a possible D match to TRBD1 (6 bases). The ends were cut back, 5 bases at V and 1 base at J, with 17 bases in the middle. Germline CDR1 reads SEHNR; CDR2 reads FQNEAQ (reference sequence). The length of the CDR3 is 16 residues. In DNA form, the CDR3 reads TGTGCCAGCAGCCCATGGGGGGGGCGAACGAACACTGAAGCTTTCTTT. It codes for CASSPWGGRTNTEAFF.

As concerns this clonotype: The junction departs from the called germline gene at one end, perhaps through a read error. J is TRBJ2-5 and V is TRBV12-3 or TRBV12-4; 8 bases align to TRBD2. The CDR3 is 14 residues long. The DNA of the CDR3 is TGTGCCAGCAGCCGGAGCGGGAGCCAAGGGACCCAGTACTTC. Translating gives CASSRSGSQGTQYF.

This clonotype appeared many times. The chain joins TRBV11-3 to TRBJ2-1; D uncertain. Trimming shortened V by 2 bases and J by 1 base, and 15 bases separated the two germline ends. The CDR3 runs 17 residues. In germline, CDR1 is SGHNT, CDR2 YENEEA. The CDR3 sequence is CASSLPLAARSYNEQFF. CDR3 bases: TGTGCCAGCAGCTTACCACTCGCAGCCCGATCCTACAATGAGCAGTTCTTC.

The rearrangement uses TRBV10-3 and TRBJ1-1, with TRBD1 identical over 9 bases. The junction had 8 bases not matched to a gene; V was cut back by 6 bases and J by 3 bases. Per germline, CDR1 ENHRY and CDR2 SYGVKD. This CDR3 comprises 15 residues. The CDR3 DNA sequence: TGTGCCATCAGGAAAGACAGGGGGGTAGACACTGAAGCTTTCTTT. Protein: CAIRKDRGVDTEAFF.

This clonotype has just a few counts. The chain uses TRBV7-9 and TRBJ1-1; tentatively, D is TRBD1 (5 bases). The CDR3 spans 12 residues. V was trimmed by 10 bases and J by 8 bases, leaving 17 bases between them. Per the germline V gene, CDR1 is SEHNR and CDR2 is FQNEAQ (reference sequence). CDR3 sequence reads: CAISTQQEEAFF. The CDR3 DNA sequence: TGTGCCATCTCCACCCAACAGGAAGAAGCTTTCTTT. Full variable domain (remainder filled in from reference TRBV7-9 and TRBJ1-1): DTGVSQNPRHKITKRGQNVTFRCDPISEHNRLYWYRQTLGQGPEFLTYFQNEAQLEKSRLLSDRFSAERPKGSFSTLEIQRTEQGDSAMYLCAISTQQEEAFFGQGTRLTVV.

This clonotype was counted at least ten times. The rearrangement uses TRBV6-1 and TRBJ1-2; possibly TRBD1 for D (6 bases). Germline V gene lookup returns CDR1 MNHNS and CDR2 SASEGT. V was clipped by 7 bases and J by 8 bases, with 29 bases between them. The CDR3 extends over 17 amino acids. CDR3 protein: CASTGMRGFEGGGGYTF. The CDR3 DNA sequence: TGTGCCAGCACCGGCATGAGGGGATTTGAAGGGGGTGGAGGCTACACCTTC.

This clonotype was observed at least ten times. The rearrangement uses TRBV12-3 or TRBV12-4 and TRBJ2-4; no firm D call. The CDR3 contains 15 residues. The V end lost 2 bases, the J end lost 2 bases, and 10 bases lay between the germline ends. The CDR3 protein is CASSLSHLPKNIQYF. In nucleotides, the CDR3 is TGTGCCAGCAGTTTATCCCACTTACCCAAAAACATTCAGTACTTC.

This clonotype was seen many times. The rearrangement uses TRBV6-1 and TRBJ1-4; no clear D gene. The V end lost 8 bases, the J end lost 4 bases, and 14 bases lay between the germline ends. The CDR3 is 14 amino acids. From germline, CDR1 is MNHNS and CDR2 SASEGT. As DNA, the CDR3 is TGTGCCAGCTCGCGGGCAGGTTATAATGAAAAACTGTTTTTT. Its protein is CASSRAGYNEKLFF.